These 4 T cell receptor beta chains were sequenced from one sample in a study of Ad26.COV2.S vaccination and SARS-CoV-2 variants. Treatment described: around 19 received Ad26.COV2.S at low or high dose, single or two shots; roughly 5 received placebo; per-sample allocation not given. On day 63 after the first injection, vaccine and placebo recipients gave samples. TCRdb's copy holds only in-frame clones and misses some; the assay was immunoSEQ multiplex PCR. This table has about 420,000 clones, roughly 90% appearing once. The sequencing used peripheral blood, collected in a trial of Ad26.COV2.S vaccine versus placebo. These receptors were collected from a person aged 18 to 59 who received the Ad26.COV2.S COVID-19 vaccine or a placebo.

The CDR3 bases are TGTGCCAGCAGTTTATCAGGAGGCTCTGGGGCCAACGTCCTGACTTTC. It encodes CASSLSGGSGANVLTF. This sequence joins TRBV28 and TRBJ2-6; maybe TRBD2 (5 bases). CDR3 length: 16 amino acids. Per germline, CDR1 MDHEN and CDR2 SYDVKM. The ends were cut back, 1 base at V and 0 bases at J, with 7 bases in the middle.

The chain uses TRBV3-1 (or the pseudogene TRBV3-2) and TRBJ1-4, with D hard to call. This CDR3 region has 17 residues. Trimming cost V 2 bases and J 0 bases, with 13 bases left between them. Germline CDR1 is LGHDT and CDR2 is YNNKEL (reference sequence). The CDR3 here is CASSQSPGVATNEKLFF. CDR3 in DNA: TGTGCCAGCAGCCAATCCCCGGGAGTCGCAACTAATGAAAAACTGTTTTTT.

The rearrangement joins TRBV30 to TRBJ1-1, with no clear D. The CDR3 runs to 11 residues. CDR1 is GTSNPN, CDR2 SVGIG, per germline (reference sequence). V was shortened by 0 bases and J by 10 bases, with 9 bases between the two germline ends. CDR3 loop: CAWSVAGLAFF. CDR3 sequence (DNA): TGTGCCTGGAGTGTTGCAGGCTTAGCTTTCTTT.

This clone has just one count. The rearrangement links TRBV15 to TRBJ1-6, with a tentative D call TRBD1 (6 bases). CDR3 length: 16 residues. The V gene's germline CDR1 is LNHNV and CDR2 YYDKDF (reference sequence). The ends were cut back, 0 bases at V and 4 bases at J, with 10 bases in the middle. The CDR3 is CATSRDRGGYNSPLHF. The CDR3, as DNA: TGTGCCACCAGCAGAGATAGAGGGGGATATAATTCACCCCTCCACTTT.